The 26 T cell receptor beta chains listed next were all sequenced from one sample in a study of regulatory T cells in long-lasting Graves disease. Construction of the TCR beta libraries employed iRepertoire HTBI primers in conjunction with Arm-PCR of CDR3 regions. TCRdb reprocessed the multiplex PCR reads with MiXCR, giving one entry per CDR3 protein. This sample carries fewer than 550,000 distinct CDR3 sequences, around 17% of them seen once, and the ten largest clones take 20% to 25%. Time point in this sample: newly diagnosed GD, antithyroid drugs for less than 3 months. Construction of the TCR library relied on RNA isolated from PBMCs. This sample also appeared in a second study, on T cells in Graves' hyperthyroidism and ophthalmopathy.

The source was peripheral blood mononuclear cells (PBMCs), collected at new diagnosis, from a patient treated with antithyroid drugs. Source of these receptors: a woman aged 18-29 years with Graves disease.

In this sample, this clonotype turned up many times. V and J are TRBV3-1 and TRBJ2-7, with a tentative D call TRBD2 (5 bases). Germline assignment: CDR1 LGHDT and CDR2 YNNKEL (reference sequence). The length of the CDR3 is 15 residues. V dropped 0 bases and J dropped 7 bases, with 16 bases sitting between them. CDR3: CASSQDPIALGEQYF. As DNA, the CDR3 is TGTGCCAGCAGCCAAGACCCGATAGCGTTGGGTGAGCAGTACTTC.

In its sample, this clonotype was seen many times. The V gene is TRBV28, the J gene TRBJ1-6, with D possibly TRBD1 on 6 matching bases. V lost 8 bases to trimming and J lost 8 bases, with 13 bases between them. Germline loops: CDR1 MDHEN, CDR2 SYDVKM. CDR3 length: 13 amino acids. The DNA of the CDR3 is TGTGCCAGCGGACAGCCGGCGGATTCACCCCTCCACTTT. It encodes CASGQPADSPLHF.

In its sample, this clonotype was seen many times. This chain uses TRBV28 with TRBJ2-1, with a weak D call TRBD1 (5 bases). The CDR3 is 13 residues long. V shed 3 bases and J shed 5 bases, with 8 bases lying between them. Germline CDR1 is MDHEN and CDR2 is SYDVKM. The CDR3 coding sequence is TGTGCCAGCAGTTTGCTAGGGGACAATGAGCAGTTCTTC. Translated, it gives CASSLLGDNEQFF.

The gene calls are TRBV5-4 and TRBJ2-1; 13 positions agree with TRBD2. The CDR3 length is 19 residues. Germline V gives CDR1 SGHNT, CDR2 YYREEE (reference sequence). V gave up 6 bases and J gave up 9 bases; unmatched junction bases: 21. The CDR3 bases are TGTGCCAGCACCTCAAATACCGGGACTAGCGGGATTGGCCGCGGTGAGCAGTTCTTC. It yields the protein CASTSNTGTSGIGRGEQFF.

V and J are TRBV12-3 or TRBV12-4 and TRBJ2-7; D is undetermined. This CDR3 is 15 amino acids long. The V gene lost 1 base and the J gene lost 1 base, with 11 bases spanning the gap. The CDR3 spells CASSLGAQSSYEQYF. As DNA, the CDR3 is TGTGCCAGCAGTTTAGGCGCGCAATCTTCCTACGAGCAGTACTTC.

This clonotype has a count of ten or more. This chain links TRBV28 with TRBJ2-7; no clear D. Trimming stripped 2 bases from V and 2 bases from J, with 4 bases between. The CDR3 has 12 residues. CDR1 is MDHEN and CDR2 is SYDVKM in the germline V gene. This CDR3 reads CASSLKPYEQYF. The CDR3 DNA sequence: TGTGCCAGCAGTTTAAAGCCCTACGAGCAGTACTTC.

This sequence joins TRBV27 and TRBJ1-6; 8 positions agree with TRBD1. The V and J ends lost 5 bases and 6 bases, in that order; junction bases with no gene match: 9. CDR1 and CDR2 (germline): MNHEY, SMNVEV (reference sequence). The CDR3 loop spans 16 amino acids. The CDR3 nucleotides are TGTGCCAGCAGTCTGGGGACAGGTCTAATTAATTCACCCCTCCACTTT. This encodes CASSLGTGLINSPLHF.

The chain couples TRBV7-3 to TRBJ1-5; 9 nucleotides align to TRBD1. The CDR3 has 18 amino acids. The trim removed 2 bases at V and 0 bases at J, leaving 8 bases unmatched. Per the germline V gene, CDR1 is SGHTA and CDR2 is FQGTGA. The CDR3 loop is CASSLPRDRVNSNQPQHF. The CDR3 DNA is TGTGCCAGCAGCTTACCCCGGGACAGGGTAAATAGCAATCAGCCCCAGCATTTT. Variable domain in full (rest from reference TRBV7-3 and TRBJ1-5): GAGVSQTPSNKVTEKGKYVELRCDPISGHTALYWYRQSLGQGPEFLIYFQGTGAADDSGLPNDRFFAVRPEGSVSTLKIQRTERGDSAVYLCASSLPRDRVNSNQPQHFGDGTRLSIL.

This clonotype was detected a few times. The rearrangement links TRBV14 to TRBJ2-7; the D is unclear. Germline values: CDR1 SGHDN, CDR2 FVKESK. This CDR3 comprises 14 residues. Trimming took 0 bases from V and 5 from J, leaving 11 bases between them. The CDR3 DNA follows: TGTGCCAGCAGCCAAGATCTAAGTTCAAACGAGCAGTACTTC. Amino acids: CASSQDLSSNEQYF.

The chain is built from TRBV25-1 and TRBJ2-1, with 9 bases fitting TRBD2. The germline CDR1 and CDR2 sequences are MGHDK and SYGVNS. The CDR3 consists of 12 residues. Losses at the gene ends were 8 bases for V and 10 bases for J; bases not matched to a gene: 6. The CDR3 loop is CASAASGTEQFF. In DNA form, the CDR3 reads TGTGCCAGCGCGGCTAGCGGGACGGAGCAGTTCTTC.

The J gene is TRBJ2-1, the V gene TRBV7-9; TRBD2 matches at 8 bases. CDR3 size: 14 residues. From germline, CDR1 is SEHNR and CDR2 FQNEAQ (reference sequence). Trimming removed 11 bases from V and 5 bases from J; junction bases left unmatched: 11. CDR3 bases: TGTGCCGGAACCCAAGCGGGAGCGGACAATGAGCAGTTCTTC. This encodes CAGTQAGADNEQFF.

J is TRBJ2-1 and V is TRBV7-9; 8 bases map to TRBD2. The V segment lost 0 bases and the J segment 9 bases; nucleotides outside the gene matches: 4. CDR3 length: 14 residues. Germline values: CDR1 SEHNR, CDR2 FQNEAQ (reference sequence). CDR3 in DNA: TGTGCCAGCAGCTTAGCGAATCGGGGGGGTGAGCAGTTCTTC. It codes for CASSLANRGGEQFF.

This clonotype was counted many times. The chain carries TRBV28 and TRBJ2-7; D possibly matches TRBD1 or TRBD2 (6 bases each). This CDR3 is built from 15 residues. Germline V lookup: CDR1 MDHEN, CDR2 SYDVKM. Deletions cut 1 base from V and 6 bases from J, with 16 bases between. The CDR3 spells CASSLSGAREGEQYF. DNA for the CDR3: TGTGCCAGCAGTTTATCGGGGGCTCGGGAAGGCGAGCAGTACTTC.

This chain uses TRBV24-1 with TRBJ2-2; a weak D match, TRBD1 (6 bases). The CDR3 is 15 amino acids. Germline assignment: CDR1 KGHDR and CDR2 SFDVKD. Trimming stripped 5 bases from V and 4 bases from J, with 13 bases between. This CDR3 reads CATSASTGFTGELFF. CDR3 coding DNA: TGTGCCACCAGTGCTTCCACAGGGTTCACCGGGGAGCTGTTTTTT.

Remarks on this clonotype: This may be a read error: a much more frequent sequence differs by one nucleotide. The gene calls are TRBV7-2 and TRBJ2-3; no firm D call. The CDR3 covers 14 residues. CDR1 is SGHTA, CDR2 FQGNSA, per germline. The CDR3 spells CASSLGSSTDTRYF. For the CDR3, the DNA is TGTGCCAGCAGTCTGGGATCCAGCACAGATACGCGGTATTTT.

Ten or more counts support this clonotype. J is TRBJ2-3 and V is TRBV5-4; 10 bases agree with TRBD2. CDR1 and CDR2 (germline): SGHNT, YYREEE (reference sequence). This CDR3 spans 16 amino acids. V lost 3 bases and J lost 2; bases outside the gene matches: 6. CDR3 bases: TGTGCCAGCAGCTCAAGGACTAGCGGATTCACAGATACGCAGTATTTT. This sequence encodes CASSSRTSGFTDTQYF.

This clonotype was seen repeatedly, ten times or more. The chain has TRBV20-1 and TRBJ2-3, with 9 bases that match TRBD1. The CDR3 length is 14 residues. J was trimmed by 3 bases and V by 4 bases; bases with no gene match: 5. The germline CDR1 and CDR2 sequences are DFQATT and SNEGSKA (reference sequence). CDR3 region: CSAKRTGVTDTQYF. CDR3 in DNA: TGCAGTGCTAAAAGGACAGGGGTGACAGATACGCAGTATTTT.

Ten or more counts support this clonotype. CDR3 sequence: CASSILAGRDEQFF. The CDR3 nucleotides read TGTGCCAGCAGCATACTAGCGGGGAGGGATGAGCAGTTCTTC. The V and J genes are TRBV6-2 or TRBV6-3 and TRBJ2-1; 10 bases fit TRBD2. The CDR3 has 14 amino acids. V was pared by 6 bases and J by 8 bases, with 7 bases of the junction left unmatched. Germline V gene lookup returns CDR1 MNHEY and CDR2 SVGEGT.

This clonotype was seen many times. This chain links TRBV6-1 with TRBJ2-7, with TRBD2 identical over 8 bases. The length of the CDR3 is 15 residues. J was trimmed by 1 base and V by 2 bases; bases with no gene match: 4. The germline V gene encodes CDR1 MNHNS and CDR2 SASEGT. This CDR3 reads CASSETGGGSYEQYF. The CDR3 nucleotides are TGTGCCAGCAGTGAAACGGGAGGGGGGTCCTACGAGCAGTACTTC.

This clonotype was seen many times. This chain connects TRBV20-1 to TRBJ2-2; D remains ambiguous. The V gene lost 5 bases and the J gene lost 4 bases, with 8 bases spanning the gap. In germline, CDR1 is DFQATT, CDR2 SNEGSKA (reference sequence). This CDR3 contains 12 residues. In DNA, the CDR3 is TGCAGTGCTGACCTAATCACCGGGGAGCTGTTTTTT. Translation gives CSADLITGELFF.

This clonotype was recorded many times. This chain links TRBV6-2 or TRBV6-3 with TRBJ2-2; TRBD1 aligns across 7 bases. The CDR3 consists of 16 residues. Per germline, CDR1 MNHEY and CDR2 SVGEGT. V gave up 0 bases and J gave up 4 bases; unmatched junction bases: 5. The CDR3 sequence: CASSYSIPGGTGELFF. The CDR3 DNA sequence: TGTGCCAGCAGTTACTCGATTCCAGGGGGCACCGGGGAGCTGTTTTTT.

This rearrangement joins TRBV27 to TRBJ2-7, with TRBD2 identical over 15 bases. The V gene's germline CDR1 is MNHEY and CDR2 SMNVEV (reference sequence). The V gene end was trimmed by 5 bases and the J gene end by 4 bases; junction bases not matched to a gene: 9. This CDR3 is 17 amino acids long. The CDR3: CASSPFWTSGRVYEQYF. Here the CDR3 DNA reads TGTGCCAGCAGTCCCTTTTGGACTAGCGGGAGGGTATACGAGCAGTACTTC.

This clonotype was found many times. CDR3 in amino acids: CASSLGQVGGYTF. The CDR3 DNA is TGTGCCAGCAGCTTAGGACAGGTTGGAGGCTACACCTTC. The chain carries TRBV7-9 and TRBJ1-2, with a tentative D call TRBD1 (6 bases). This CDR3 has 13 amino acids. V was trimmed by 1 base and J by 8 bases, leaving 11 bases between them. The germline V gene encodes CDR1 SEHNR and CDR2 FQNEAQ (reference sequence). Filled out from reference TRBV7-9 and TRBJ1-2, the complete variable domain reads DTGVSQNPRHKITKRGQNVTFRCDPISEHNRLYWYRQTLGQGPEFLTYFQNEAQLEKSRLLSDRFSAERPKGSFSTLEIQRTEQGDSAMYLCASSLGQVGGYTFGSGTRLTVV.

CDR3 loop: CSARDLTSGRAGRYF. The CDR3 nucleotides are TGCAGTGCTAGAGATTTGACTAGCGGGAGGGCGGGGCGGTACTTC. J is TRBJ2-7 and V is TRBV20-1; 14 positions agree with TRBD2. The CDR3 length is 15 residues. Per germline, CDR1 DFQATT and CDR2 SNEGSKA (reference sequence). Unmatched junction bases numbered 10, after V lost 0 bases and J lost 12 bases.

The chain links TRBV5-1 to TRBJ2-1; TRBD1 matches 12 bases. This CDR3 is built from 16 residues. Germline CDR1 reads SGHRS; CDR2 reads YFSETQ. V lost 1 base and J lost 9; bases outside the gene matches: 8. CDR3 nucleotides: TGCGCCAGCAGCTTGAGGAGGGACAGGGGGCGGGGTGAGCAGTTCTTC. Its protein product is CASSLRRDRGRGEQFF.

This clonotype was observed a handful of times. This rearrangement joins TRBV7-8 to TRBJ2-2, with D perhaps given as TRBD1 or TRBD2 (5 bases each). The CDR3 runs 16 residues. Trimming removed 5 bases at V and 0 bases at J, with 13 bases between. Germline values: CDR1 SGHVS, CDR2 FQNEAQ. The CDR3 loop is CASSQRDGSNTGELFF. CDR3 coding DNA: TGTGCCAGCAGCCAACGGGACGGATCGAACACCGGGGAGCTGTTTTTT.